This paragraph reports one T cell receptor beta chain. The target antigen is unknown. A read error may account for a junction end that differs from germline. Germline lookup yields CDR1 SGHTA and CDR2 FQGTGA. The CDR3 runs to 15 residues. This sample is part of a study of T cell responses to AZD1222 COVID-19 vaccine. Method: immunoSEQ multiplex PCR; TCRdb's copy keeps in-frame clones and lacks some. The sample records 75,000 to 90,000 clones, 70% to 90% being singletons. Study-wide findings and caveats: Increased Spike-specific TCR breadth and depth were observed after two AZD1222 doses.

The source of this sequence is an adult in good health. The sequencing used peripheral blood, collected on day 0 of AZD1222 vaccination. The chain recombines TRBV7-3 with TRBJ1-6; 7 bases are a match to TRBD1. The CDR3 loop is CASSVTGARDSPLHF. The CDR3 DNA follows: TGTGCCAGCAGCGTAACAGGGGCCCGAGATTCACCCCTCCACTTT.